The clone carrying this T cell receptor (beta chain) was detected ten times or more. As yet, its antigen is unknown. This sample was included in a study of T cells after posttransplantation cyclophosphamide. Study findings and constraints: TRB overlap between skin or GI tissue T cells and blood was limited. Donor-recipient repertoire similarity was low at 1-2 months, rising over year one. After PTCy, TRB diversity resembled that of CNI/methotrexate controls.

V was pared by 4 bases and J by 5 bases, with 16 bases between. This CDR3 comprises 15 residues. Germline CDR1 is LNHDA and CDR2 is SQIVND (reference sequence). TCRdb keeps only in-frame clones here, not all; method: immunoSEQ multiplex PCR. The sample contains 36,000 or so clones, none of them singletons. The sequence was collected from a girl aged 5-17 years in good health, CMV-negative, and a related stem cell transplant donor. The chain uses TRBV19 and TRBJ2-3; D might be TRBD2 (5 bases). Material: PBMCs. The CDR3: CASSTRELWVDTQYF. The CDR3 coding sequence is TGTGCCAGTAGTACGAGGGAGCTTTGGGTAGATACGCAGTATTTT. The whole variable domain, filled in from reference TRBV19 and TRBJ2-3, reads DGGITQSPKYLFRKEGQNVTLSCEQNLNHDAMYWYRQDPGQGLRLIYYSQIVNDFQKGDIAEGYSVSREKKESFPLTVTSAQKNPTAFYLCASSTRELWVDTQYFGPGTRLTVL.